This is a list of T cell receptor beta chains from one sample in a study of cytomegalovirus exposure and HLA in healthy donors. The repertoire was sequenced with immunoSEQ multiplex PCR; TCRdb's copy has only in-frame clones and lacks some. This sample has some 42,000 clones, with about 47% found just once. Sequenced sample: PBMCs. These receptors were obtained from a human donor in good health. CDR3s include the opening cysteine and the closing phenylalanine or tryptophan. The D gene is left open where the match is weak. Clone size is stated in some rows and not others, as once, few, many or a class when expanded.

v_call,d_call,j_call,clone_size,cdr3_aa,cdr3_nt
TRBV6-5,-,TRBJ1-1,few,CASSFTGWTTEAFF,TGTGCCAGCAGTTTTACAGGGTGGACCACTGAAGCTTTCTTT
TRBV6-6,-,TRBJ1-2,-,CASSYPLGPNYGYTF,TGTGCCAGCAGTTATCCCCTGGGGCCTAACTATGGCTACACCTTC
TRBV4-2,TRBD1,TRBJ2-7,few,CASSQDGTAEQYF,TGTGCCAGCAGCCAAGACGGGACAGCCGAGCAGTACTTC
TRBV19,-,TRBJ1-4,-,CASSIGGKKLFF,TGTGCCAGTAGTATTGGCGGGAAAAAACTGTTTTTT
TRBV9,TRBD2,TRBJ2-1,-,CASSVGGRADEQFF,TGTGCCAGCAGCGTAGGTGGGAGGGCCGATGAGCAGTTCTTC
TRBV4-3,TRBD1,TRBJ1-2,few,CASSQIMDRARYGYTF,TGCGCCAGCAGCCAAATTATGGACAGGGCACGGTATGGCTACACCTTC
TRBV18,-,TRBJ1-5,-,CASSPREGRGEPQHF,TGTGCCAGCTCACCACGGGAAGGCAGGGGCGAGCCCCAGCATTTT
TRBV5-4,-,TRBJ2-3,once,CASSFLGGETQYF,TGTGCCAGCAGCTTTCTTGGAGGAGAGACGCAGTATTTT
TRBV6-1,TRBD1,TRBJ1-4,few,CASSASQGAGEKLFF,TGTGCCAGCAGTGCCTCACAGGGGGCGGGGGAAAAACTGTTTTTT
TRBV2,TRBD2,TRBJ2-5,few,CASSLWGLERIETQYF,TGTGCCAGCAGTCTATGGGGACTAGAGCGGATCGAGACCCAGTACTTC
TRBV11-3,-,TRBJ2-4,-,CASSRGGGVAKNIQYF,TGTGCCAGCAGCCGTGGCGGCGGGGTAGCCAAAAACATTCAGTACTTC
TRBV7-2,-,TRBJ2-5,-,CASSLLETQYF,TGTGCCAGCAGCTTACTAGAGACCCAGTACTTC
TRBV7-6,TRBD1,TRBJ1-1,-,CASRPAGQMAFF,TGTGCCAGCAGACCTGCGGGACAGATGGCTTTCTTT
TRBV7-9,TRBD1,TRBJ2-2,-,CASSLADRATGELFF,TGTGCCAGCAGCTTAGCTGACAGGGCCACCGGGGAGCTGTTTTTT
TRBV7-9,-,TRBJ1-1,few,CASSPRTTRDTEAFF,TGTGCCAGCAGCCCCCGGACGACGAGGGACACTGAAGCTTTCTTT
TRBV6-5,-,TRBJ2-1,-,CASSPRAGTYNEQFF,TGTGCCAGCAGCCCACGGGCGGGGACGTACAATGAGCAGTTCTTC
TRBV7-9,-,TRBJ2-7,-,CASSLIATGDFSYEQYF,TGTGCCAGCAGCTTGATCGCAACGGGAGACTTCTCCTACGAGCAGTACTTC
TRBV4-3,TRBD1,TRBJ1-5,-,CASSQEQGAGQPQHF,TGCGCCAGCAGCCAAGAGCAGGGGGCAGGCCAGCCCCAGCATTTT
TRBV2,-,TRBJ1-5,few,CASSEGAEYQPQHF,TGTGCCAGCAGTGAAGGGGCAGAGTATCAGCCCCAGCATTTT
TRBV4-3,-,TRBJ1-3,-,CASSQDLTRGNTIYF,TGCGCCAGCAGCCAAGATCTGACACGAGGAAACACCATATATTTT
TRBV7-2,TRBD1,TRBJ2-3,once,CASSFTGVGTDTQYF,TGTGCCAGCAGCTTCACAGGGGTGGGTACAGATACGCAGTATTTT
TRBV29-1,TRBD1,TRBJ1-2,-,CSVEGQGFGGYTF,TGCAGCGTTGAGGGACAGGGCTTCGGTGGCTACACCTTC